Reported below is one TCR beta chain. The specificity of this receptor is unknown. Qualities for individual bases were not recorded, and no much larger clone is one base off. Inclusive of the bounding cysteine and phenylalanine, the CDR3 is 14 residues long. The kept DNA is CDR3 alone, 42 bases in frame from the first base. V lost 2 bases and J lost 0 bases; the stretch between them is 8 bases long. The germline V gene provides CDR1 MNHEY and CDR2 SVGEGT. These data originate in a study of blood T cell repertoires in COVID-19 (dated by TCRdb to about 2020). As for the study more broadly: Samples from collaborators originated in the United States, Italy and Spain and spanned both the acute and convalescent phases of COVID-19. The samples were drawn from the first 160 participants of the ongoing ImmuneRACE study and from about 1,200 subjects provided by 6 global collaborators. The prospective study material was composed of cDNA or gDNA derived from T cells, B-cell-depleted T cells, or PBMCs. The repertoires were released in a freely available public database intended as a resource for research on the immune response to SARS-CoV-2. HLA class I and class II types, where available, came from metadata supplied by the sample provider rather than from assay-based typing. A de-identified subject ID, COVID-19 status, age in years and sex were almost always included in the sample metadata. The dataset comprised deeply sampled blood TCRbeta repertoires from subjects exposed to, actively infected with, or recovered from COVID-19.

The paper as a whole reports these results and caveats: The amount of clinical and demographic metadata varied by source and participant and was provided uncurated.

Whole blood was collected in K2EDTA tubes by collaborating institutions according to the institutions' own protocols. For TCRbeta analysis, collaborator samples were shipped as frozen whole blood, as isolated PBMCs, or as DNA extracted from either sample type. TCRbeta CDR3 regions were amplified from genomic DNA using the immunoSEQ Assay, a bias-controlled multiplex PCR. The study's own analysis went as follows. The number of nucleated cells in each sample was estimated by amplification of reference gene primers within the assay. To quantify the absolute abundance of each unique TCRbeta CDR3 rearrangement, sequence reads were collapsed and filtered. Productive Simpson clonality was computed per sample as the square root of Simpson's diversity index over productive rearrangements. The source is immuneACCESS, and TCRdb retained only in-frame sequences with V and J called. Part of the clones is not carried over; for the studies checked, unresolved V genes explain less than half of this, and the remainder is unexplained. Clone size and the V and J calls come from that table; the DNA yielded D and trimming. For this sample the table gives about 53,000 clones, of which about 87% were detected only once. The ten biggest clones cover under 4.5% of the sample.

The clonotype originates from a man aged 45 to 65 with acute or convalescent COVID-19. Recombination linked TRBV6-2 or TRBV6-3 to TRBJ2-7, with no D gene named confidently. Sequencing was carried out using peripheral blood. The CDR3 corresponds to CASSYQVSSYEQYF. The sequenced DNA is TGTGCCAGCAGTTACCAGGTCAGCTCCTACGAGCAGTACTTC.